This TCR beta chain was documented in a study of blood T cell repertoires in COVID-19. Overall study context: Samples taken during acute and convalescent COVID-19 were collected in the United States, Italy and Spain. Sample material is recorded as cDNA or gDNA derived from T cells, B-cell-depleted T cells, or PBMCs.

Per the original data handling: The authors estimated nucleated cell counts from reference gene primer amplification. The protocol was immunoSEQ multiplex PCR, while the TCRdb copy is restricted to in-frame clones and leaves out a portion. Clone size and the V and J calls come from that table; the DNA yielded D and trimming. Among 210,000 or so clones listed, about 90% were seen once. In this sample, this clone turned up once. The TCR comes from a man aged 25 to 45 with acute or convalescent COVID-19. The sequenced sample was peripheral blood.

The CDR3 DNA sequence: TGTGCCAGCAGTGAAGGGACAGGGAACACTGAAGCTTTCTTT. Its translation: CASSEGTGNTEAFF. The V and J genes are TRBV25-1 and TRBJ1-1; 8 bases align to TRBD1. Germline V gene lookup returns CDR1 MGHDK and CDR2 SYGVNS. The CDR3 runs 14 residues. Germline trimming cut 2 bases from V and 1 base from J; bases unmatched to any gene: 0. The full variable domain, completed using reference TRBV25-1 and TRBJ1-1, is EADIYQTPRYLVIGTGKKITLECSQTMGHDKMYWYQQDPGMELHLIHYSYGVNSTEKGDLSSESTVSRIRTEHFPLTLESARPSHTSQYLCASSEGTGNTEAFFGQGTRLTVV.